This T cell receptor beta chain was observed in a study of T cell responses to AZD1222 COVID-19 vaccine. Study-level points and caveats: The sample set comprised mostly white British donors with more females, and clonal diversity was possibly underestimated.

A note on this clone: Antigen unknown. Germline is not matched at one junction end, which may reflect a read error.

This CDR3 has 11 residues. Sequencing used immunoSEQ multiplex PCR; TCRdb keeps in-frame clones, though not all of them. Of 140,000 to 150,000 clones listed, around 90% are singletons. The receptor comes from an adult in good health. Sequences were derived from peripheral blood, sampled on day 0 of AZD1222 vaccination. The chain recombines TRBV12-3 or TRBV12-4 with TRBJ1-3; no definite D call. CDR3 nucleotides: TGTGCCAACAGTTTTGGATCCCAGCGATATTTT. It specifies CANSFGSQRYF.